This TCR beta chain emerged from a study of OX40 agonist ivuxolimab in advanced cancers. Produced via immunoSEQ multiplex PCR; TCRdb's table is partial and in-frame only. This sample has 62,000 or so clones, with 84% found just once. The germline V gene encodes CDR1 GTSNPN and CDR2 SVGIG (reference sequence). The CDR3 loop spans 13 amino acids. The V end lost 2 bases, the J end lost 2 bases, and 9 bases lay between the germline ends. The source was CD4+ or CD8+ T cells sorted from blood, collected in a trial of the OX40 agonist ivuxolimab. The sequence was obtained from an adult with an advanced solid tumor such as melanoma, head and neck, liver or kidney cancer. J is TRBJ1-1 and V is TRBV30; D is ambiguous. This CDR3 reads CAWSLDVNTEAFF. CDR3 nucleotides: TGTGCCTGGAGTCTCGACGTCAACACTGAAGCTTTCTTT.